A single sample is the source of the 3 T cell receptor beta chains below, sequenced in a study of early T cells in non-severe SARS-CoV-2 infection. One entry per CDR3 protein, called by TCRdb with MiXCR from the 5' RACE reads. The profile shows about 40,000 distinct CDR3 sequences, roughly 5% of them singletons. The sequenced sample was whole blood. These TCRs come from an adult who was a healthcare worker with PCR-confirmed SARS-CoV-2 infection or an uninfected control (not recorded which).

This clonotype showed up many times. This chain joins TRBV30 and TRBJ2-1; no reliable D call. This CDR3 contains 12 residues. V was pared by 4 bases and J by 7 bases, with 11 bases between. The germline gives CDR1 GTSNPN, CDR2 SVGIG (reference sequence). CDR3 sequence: CAWKKWANEQFF. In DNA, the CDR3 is TGTGCCTGGAAGAAATGGGCTAATGAGCAGTTCTTC.

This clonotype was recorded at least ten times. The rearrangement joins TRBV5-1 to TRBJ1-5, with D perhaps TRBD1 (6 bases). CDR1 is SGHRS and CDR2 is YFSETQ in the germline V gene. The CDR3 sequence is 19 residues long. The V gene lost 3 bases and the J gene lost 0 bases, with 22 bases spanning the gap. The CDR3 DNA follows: TGCGCCAGCAGCTGGGGGCCCCAACAGGGAATCACTAGCAATCAGCCCCAGCATTTT. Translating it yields CASSWGPQQGITSNQPQHF.

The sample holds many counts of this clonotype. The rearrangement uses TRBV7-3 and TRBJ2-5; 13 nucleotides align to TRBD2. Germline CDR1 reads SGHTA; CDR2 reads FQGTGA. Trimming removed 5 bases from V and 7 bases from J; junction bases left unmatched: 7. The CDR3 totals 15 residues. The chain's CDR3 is CASSPGLAGMGTQYF. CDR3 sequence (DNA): TGTGCCAGCAGCCCGGGACTAGCGGGAATGGGGACCCAGTACTTC.